This record concerns one T cell receptor (beta chain) sequence. TCRdb's copy holds only in-frame clones and misses some; the assay was immunoSEQ multiplex PCR. The sample comprises about 210,000 clones, approximately 88% of which are singletons, and about a tenth rests with the top ten. The sample originates from a study of blood T cell repertoires in COVID-19. Overall study: T cells, B-cell-depleted T cells, or PBMCs provided the cDNA or gDNA that served as material.

CDR1 and CDR2 from the germline V gene are SGHAT and FQNNGV. The CDR3 length is 23 residues. V lost 6 bases and J lost 2; bases outside the gene matches: 27. The V gene is TRBV11-2, the J gene TRBJ2-1; TRBD2 matches at 11 bases. The clonotype was recovered from a man younger than 30 with acute COVID-19. The sample comprised PBMCs or T cells enriched from blood (not recorded which). As DNA, the CDR3 is TGTGCCAGCAGTACAACTGAGGTCCCGGGACAGGGTAGACTAGCGGGGCCCTACAATGAGCAGTTCTTC. Its protein product is CASSTTEVPGQGRLAGPYNEQFF.